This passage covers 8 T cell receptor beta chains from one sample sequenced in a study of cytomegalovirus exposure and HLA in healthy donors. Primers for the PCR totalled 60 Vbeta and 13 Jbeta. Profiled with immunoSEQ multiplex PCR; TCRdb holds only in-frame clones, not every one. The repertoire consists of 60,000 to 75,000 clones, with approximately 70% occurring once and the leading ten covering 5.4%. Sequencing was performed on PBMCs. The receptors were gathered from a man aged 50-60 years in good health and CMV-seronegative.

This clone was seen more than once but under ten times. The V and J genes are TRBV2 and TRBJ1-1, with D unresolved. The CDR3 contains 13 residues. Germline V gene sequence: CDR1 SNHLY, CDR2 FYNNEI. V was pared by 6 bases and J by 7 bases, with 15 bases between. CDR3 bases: TGTGCCAGCAGCCTTTTGAGCGCCCGTGAAGCTTTCTTT. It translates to CASSLLSAREAFF. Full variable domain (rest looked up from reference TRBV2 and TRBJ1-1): EPEVTQTPSHQVTQMGQEVILRCVPISNHLYFYWYRQILGQKVEFLVSFYNNEISEKSEIFDDQFSVERPDGSNFTLKIRSTKLEDSAMYFCASSLLSAREAFFGQGTRLTVV.

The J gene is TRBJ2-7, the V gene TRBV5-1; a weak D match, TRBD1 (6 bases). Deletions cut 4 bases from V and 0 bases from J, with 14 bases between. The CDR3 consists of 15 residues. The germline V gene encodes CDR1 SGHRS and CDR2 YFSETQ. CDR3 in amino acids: CASSPRTGSSYEQYF. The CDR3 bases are TGCGCCAGCAGCCCCCGAACAGGGAGCTCCTACGAGCAGTACTTC.

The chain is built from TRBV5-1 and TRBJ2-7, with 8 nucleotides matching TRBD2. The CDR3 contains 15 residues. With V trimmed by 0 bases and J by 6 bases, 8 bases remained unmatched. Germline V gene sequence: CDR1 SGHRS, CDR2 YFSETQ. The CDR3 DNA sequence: TGCGCCAGCAGCTTGGAACCAGCGGGGGAGGTCGAGCAGTACTTC. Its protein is CASSLEPAGEVEQYF.

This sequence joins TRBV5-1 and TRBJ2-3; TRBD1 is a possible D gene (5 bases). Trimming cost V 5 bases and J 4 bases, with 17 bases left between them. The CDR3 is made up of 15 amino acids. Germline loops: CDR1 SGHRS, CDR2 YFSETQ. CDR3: CASSTEGVGADTQYF. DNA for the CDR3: TGCGCCAGCAGTACGGAAGGGGTGGGCGCAGATACGCAGTATTTT.

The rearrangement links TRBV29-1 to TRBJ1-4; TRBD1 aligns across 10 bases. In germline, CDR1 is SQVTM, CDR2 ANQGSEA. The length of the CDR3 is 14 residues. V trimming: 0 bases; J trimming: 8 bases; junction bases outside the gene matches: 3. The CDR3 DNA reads TGCAGCGTTGAAGATGGGACAGGGGAAGAAAAACTGTTTTTT. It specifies CSVEDGTGEEKLFF.

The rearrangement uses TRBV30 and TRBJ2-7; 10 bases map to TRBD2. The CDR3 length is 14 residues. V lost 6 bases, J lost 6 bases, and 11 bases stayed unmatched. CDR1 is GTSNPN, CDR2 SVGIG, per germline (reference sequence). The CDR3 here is CACSSGGLITEQYF. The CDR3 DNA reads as TGTGCCTGTTCTAGCGGGGGCCTGATCACCGAGCAGTACTTC.

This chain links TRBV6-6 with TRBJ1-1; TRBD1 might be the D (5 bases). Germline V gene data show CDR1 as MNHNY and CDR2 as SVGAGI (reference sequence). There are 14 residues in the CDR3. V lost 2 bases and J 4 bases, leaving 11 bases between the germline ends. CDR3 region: CASSYVPGGTEAFF. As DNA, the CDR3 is TGTGCCAGCAGTTACGTCCCCGGGGGCACTGAAGCTTTCTTT.

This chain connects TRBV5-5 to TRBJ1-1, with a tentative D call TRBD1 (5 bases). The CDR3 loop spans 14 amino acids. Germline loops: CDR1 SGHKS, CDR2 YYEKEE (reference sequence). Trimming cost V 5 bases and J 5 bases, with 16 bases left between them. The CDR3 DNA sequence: TGTGCCAGCAGGCAGGGTCTTCGCTCTACTGAAGCTTTCTTT. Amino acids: CASRQGLRSTEAFF. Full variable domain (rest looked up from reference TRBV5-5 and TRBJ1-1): DAGVTQSPTHLIKTRGQQVTLRCSPISGHKSVSWYQQVLGQGPQFIFQYYEKEERGRGNFPDRFSARQFPNYSSELNVNALLLGDSALYLCASRQGLRSTEAFFGQGTRLTVV.